The text below deals with one T cell receptor (beta chain). This entry comes from a study of cytomegalovirus exposure and HLA in healthy donors. The PCR had 60 Vbeta and 13 Jbeta primers. Libraries were prepared by immunoSEQ multiplex PCR; TCRdb keeps only in-frame clonotypes and omits some of them. The table includes roughly 100,000 clones, approximately 79% detected once. The receptor was isolated from a man aged 60-69 years in good health and CMV-seropositive. The sequencing input was PBMCs.

This chain's CDR3 is CATSREQGLNQPQHF. DNA of the CDR3: TGTGCCACCAGCAGAGAGCAGGGTTTGAATCAGCCCCAGCATTTT. The rearrangement uses TRBV15 and TRBJ1-5; D perhaps matches TRBD1 (5 bases). Germline V lookup: CDR1 LNHNV, CDR2 YYDKDF (reference sequence). The germline V and J ends were trimmed by 0 bases and 4 bases, with 10 bases remaining between them. This CDR3 is 15 amino acids long.